Below, 30 T cell receptor beta chains from the same sample are listed, as sequenced in a study of cytomegalovirus exposure and HLA in healthy donors. In the PCR, 60 Vbeta and 13 Jbeta primers were used. Method: immunoSEQ multiplex PCR; TCRdb's copy keeps in-frame clones and lacks some. The profile shows some 71,000 clones, approximately 80% of them singletons. Sample: PBMCs. These receptors were obtained from a man younger than 35 in good health and CMV-seronegative.

The V call is TRBV6-5, the J call TRBJ1-5; D perhaps matches TRBD1 (6 bases). The V and J ends lost 4 bases and 3 bases respectively, with 13 bases between them. The CDR3 is 15 residues long. Germline values: CDR1 MNHEY, CDR2 SVGAGI. The CDR3 reads CASSSIPGVNQPQHF. CDR3 bases: TGTGCCAGCAGTTCAATTCCAGGGGTCAATCAGCCCCAGCATTTT.

The rearrangement uses TRBV5-1 and TRBJ2-3; TRBD2 agrees at 13 bases. Trimming removed 4 bases from V and 1 base from J; junction bases left unmatched: 6. The CDR3 totals 17 residues. The germline V gene has CDR1 SGHRS and CDR2 YFSETQ. The chain's CDR3 is CASSGTSGAFGTDTQYF. CDR3 coding DNA: TGCGCCAGCAGCGGGACTAGCGGGGCTTTTGGCACAGATACGCAGTATTTT. Filled out from reference TRBV5-1 and TRBJ2-3, the complete variable domain reads KAGVTQTPRYLIKTRGQQVTLSCSPISGHRSVSWYQQTPGQGLQFLFEYFSETQRNKGNFPGRFSGRQFSNSRSEMNVSTLELGDSALYLCASSGTSGAFGTDTQYFGPGTRLTVL.

V and J are TRBV4-1 and TRBJ1-5; a weak D match, TRBD1 (5 bases). V was clipped by 1 base and J by 6 bases, with 19 bases between them. The CDR3 sequence is 17 residues long. Germline V CDR1 and CDR2: MGHRA, YSYEKL. CDR3 in amino acids: CASSQVSGQGHRQPQHF. The CDR3 DNA follows: TGCGCCAGCAGCCAAGTGTCAGGGCAAGGTCATCGTCAGCCCCAGCATTTT.

This chain uses TRBV18 with TRBJ1-1, with D possibly TRBD1 on 5 matching bases. This CDR3 has 15 amino acids. Trimming pared 6 bases from V and 1 base from J, leaving 15 bases between. Germline CDR1 is KGHSH and CDR2 is LQKENI. As DNA, the CDR3 is TGTGCCAGCTCCTTGGGGGGAGGGCAGAACACTGAAGCTTTCTTT. It yields the protein CASSLGGGQNTEAFF.

This clone was counted only a few times. The CDR3 is CASSVRVAPDTQYF. DNA for the CDR3: TGTGCCAGCAGCGTACGCGTCGCGCCAGATACGCAGTATTTT. V usage is TRBV9 and J usage is TRBJ2-3; D not resolved. CDR1 is SGDLS, CDR2 YYNGEE, per germline. The V gene lost 1 base and the J gene lost 4 bases, with 10 bases spanning the gap. The CDR3 sequence is 14 residues long.

J is TRBJ2-7 and V is TRBV10-3, with D possibly TRBD1 on 6 matching bases. V lost 5 bases to trimming and J lost 4 bases, with 15 bases between them. Germline loops: CDR1 ENHRY, CDR2 SYGVKD. The CDR3 has 14 amino acids. The CDR3 nucleotides are TGTGCCATCAGTCAACAGGGTAACGGGTACGAGCAGTACTTC. The encoded protein is CAISQQGNGYEQYF.

V usage is TRBV7-3 and J usage is TRBJ2-1; 15 bases map to TRBD2. The CDR3 spans 17 residues. Trimming at V came to 5 bases and at J to 4 bases, leaving 6 bases not matched to a gene. CDR1 and CDR2 (germline): SGHTA, FQGTGA. CDR3 sequence reads: CASSPTGTSGGYNEQFF. Here the CDR3 DNA reads TGTGCCAGCAGCCCCACAGGGACTAGCGGGGGGTACAATGAGCAGTTCTTC.

This sequence joins TRBV28 and TRBJ2-1; 11 nucleotides match TRBD2. V shed 5 bases, J shed 9 bases, and the junction held 15 bases outside the gene matches. Germline V gives CDR1 MDHEN, CDR2 SYDVKM. CDR3 length equals 17 residues. Here the CDR3 reads CASSGLAGYKSGGEQFF. The DNA of the CDR3 is TGTGCCAGCAGTGGACTAGCGGGTTACAAGTCGGGGGGTGAGCAGTTCTTC. Full variable domain (remainder filled in from reference TRBV28 and TRBJ2-1): DVKVTQSSRYLVKRTGEKVFLECVQDMDHENMFWYRQDPGLGLRLIYFSYDVKMKEKGDIPEGYSVSREKKERFSLILESASTNQTSMYLCASSGLAGYKSGGEQFFGPGTRLTVL.

This clone was seen more than once but under ten times. The chain links TRBV19 to TRBJ1-4; TRBD1 matches at 7 bases. Losses at the gene ends were 5 bases for V and 0 bases for J; bases not matched to a gene: 9. CDR1 is LNHDA and CDR2 is SQIVND in the germline V gene (reference sequence). The CDR3 runs 17 residues. The CDR3 DNA reads TGTGCCAGTAGTCCCGGGACAGTTGAACCAACTAATGAAAAACTGTTTTTT. Translating it yields CASSPGTVEPTNEKLFF.

This chain uses TRBV7-7 with TRBJ2-1; 8 bases agree with TRBD2. With V trimmed by 1 base and J by 1 base, 12 bases remained unmatched. The CDR3 loop spans 19 amino acids. In germline, CDR1 is SSHAT, CDR2 FNYEAQ (reference sequence). The CDR3: CASSLEIYGGGGSYNEQFF. In nucleotides, the CDR3 is TGTGCCAGCAGCTTAGAGATTTACGGGGGGGGAGGATCCTACAATGAGCAGTTCTTC.

The gene calls are TRBV28 and TRBJ2-7; possibly TRBD1 for D (6 bases). The germline V gene encodes CDR1 MDHEN and CDR2 SYDVKM. The CDR3 length is 14 residues. V lost 6 bases to trimming and J lost 1 base, with 13 bases between them. The CDR3 spells CASSRGGQSYEQYV. CDR3 nucleotide sequence: TGTGCCAGCAGCCGAGGAGGACAGTCCTACGAGCAGTACGTC.

The chain employs TRBV9 and TRBJ2-1; 8 bases agree with TRBD2. CDR1 and CDR2 (germline): SGDLS, YYNGEE. V shed 5 bases, J shed 6 bases, and the junction held 7 bases outside the gene matches. The CDR3 covers 14 residues. The CDR3 DNA reads TGTGCCAGCAGTCTTTCGGGGGGGGTCAATGAGCAGTTCTTC. Protein product: CASSLSGGVNEQFF.

V usage is TRBV28 and J usage is TRBJ1-2; TRBD1 aligns across 9 bases. Germline V gene lookup returns CDR1 MDHEN and CDR2 SYDVKM. With 6 bases clipped from V and 4 bases from J, the junction kept 9 bases outside the gene matches. This CDR3 has 15 amino acids. CDR3 sequence reads: CASRRTGGGFYGYTF. In nucleotides, the CDR3 is TGTGCCAGCAGACGTACAGGGGGCGGCTTCTATGGCTACACCTTC.

The V call is TRBV2, the J call TRBJ2-7; D ambiguous. From germline, CDR1 is SNHLY and CDR2 FYNNEI. Trimming stripped 4 bases from V and 5 bases from J, with 12 bases between. This CDR3 spans 13 amino acids. The CDR3 DNA follows: TGTGCCAGCAGTGGCCGAGTGAGCCACGAGCAGTACTTC. This codes for CASSGRVSHEQYF.

This chain connects TRBV6-5 to TRBJ1-1, with a possible D match to TRBD1 (5 bases). The V end lost 5 bases, the J end lost 7 bases, and 11 bases lay between the germline ends. This CDR3 is built from 12 residues. The germline CDR1 and CDR2 sequences are MNHEY and SVGAGI. The CDR3 is CASSRAGFEAFF. CDR3 coding DNA: TGTGCCAGCAGTCGCGCAGGGTTTGAAGCTTTCTTT.

The V and J genes are TRBV10-3 and TRBJ1-4; 8 nucleotides align to TRBD1. The CDR3 is 16 amino acids. Germline-derived CDR1 and CDR2 are ENHRY and SYGVKD. V lost 5 bases, J lost 3 bases, and 8 bases stayed unmatched. CDR3 loop: CAISRVRGPANEKLFF. CDR3 bases: TGTGCCATCAGTCGCGTCAGGGGGCCAGCTAATGAAAAACTGTTTTTT.

This clone was found once. The chain is built from TRBV6-5 and TRBJ1-2; TRBD1 might be the D (6 bases). The CDR3 spans 13 residues. Looked up from germline, CDR1 is MNHEY and CDR2 is SVGAGI. The V gene lost 6 bases and the J gene lost 8 bases, with 16 bases spanning the gap. CDR3 sequence: CASREQGDAGYTF. CDR3 in DNA: TGTGCCAGCAGGGAACAGGGCGATGCCGGCTACACCTTC.

The rearrangement uses TRBV27 and TRBJ1-4; 8 bases are shared with TRBD1. CDR1 is MNHEY and CDR2 is SMNVEV in the germline V gene (reference sequence). Germline trimming cut 0 bases from V and 3 bases from J; bases unmatched to any gene: 6. This CDR3 spans 17 amino acids. CDR3 in DNA: TGTGCCAGCAGTTTATCACGCAGGGGGCTAGCTAATGAAAAACTGTTTTTT. It is translated as CASSLSRRGLANEKLFF.

The chain recombines TRBV15 with TRBJ1-5; tentative D call: TRBD1 (5 bases). This CDR3 comprises 14 residues. Germline V gene sequence: CDR1 LNHNV, CDR2 YYDKDF (reference sequence). V lost 5 bases to trimming and J lost 0 bases, with 8 bases between them. CDR3 bases: TGTGCCACCAGCGGACATTATAGCAATCAGCCCCAGCATTTT. Amino acid sequence: CATSGHYSNQPQHF.

The chain combines TRBV29-1 with TRBJ2-7; D may be TRBD1 (7 bases). The germline V gene encodes CDR1 SQVTM and CDR2 ANQGSEA. This CDR3 comprises 17 residues. Trimming pared 6 bases from V and 2 bases from J, leaving 26 bases between. Here the CDR3 reads CSVSPGLQGGTTYEQYF. CDR3 nucleotide sequence: TGCAGCGTCTCACCGGGACTCCAGGGGGGTACAACCTACGAGCAGTACTTC.

The CDR3 coding sequence is TGTGCCAGCAGCGACCGGGACAGTCTATACGAGCAGTACTTC. The encoded protein is CASSDRDSLYEQYF. The V and J genes are TRBV7-9 and TRBJ2-7, with 7 bases matching TRBD1. CDR1 and CDR2 from the germline V gene are SEHNR and FQNEAQ (reference sequence). Unmatched junction bases numbered 8, after V lost 5 bases and J lost 4 bases. CDR3 length: 14 amino acids.

This clone was seen a few times. The chain joins TRBV4-2 to TRBJ1-1, with TRBD1 identical over 7 bases. In germline, CDR1 is LGHNA, CDR2 YNFKEQ. Germline trimming cut 3 bases from V and 3 bases from J; bases unmatched to any gene: 7. The CDR3 contains 15 residues. The CDR3 DNA is TGTGCCAGCAGCCAGGAGATAACAGGGGACACTGAAGCTTTCTTT. It specifies CASSQEITGDTEAFF.

In this sample, this clone turned up a few times. CDR3 sequence: CASSLVVEGTQYF. CDR3 DNA: TGTGCCAGCAGCTTGGTGGTAGAGGGGACCCAGTACTTC. The J gene is TRBJ2-5, the V gene TRBV5-4; D is possibly TRBD2 (5 bases). V gave up 0 bases and J gave up 7 bases, with 10 bases separating them. The germline V gene has CDR1 SGHNT and CDR2 YYREEE (reference sequence). CDR3 length: 13 amino acids.

The J gene is TRBJ2-5, the V gene TRBV11-1; the match to TRBD1 covers 11 bases. Germline V gene data show CDR1 as SGHAT and CDR2 as FQDESV (reference sequence). The CDR3 covers 14 residues. V lost 5 bases to trimming and J lost 3 bases; unmatched junction nucleotides: 2. Here the CDR3 reads CASSRTGGEETQYF. In DNA form, the CDR3 reads TGTGCCAGCAGCCGGACAGGGGGCGAAGAGACCCAGTACTTC.

The CDR3 region is CASSTGLAGGHLNEQFF. CDR3 nucleotide sequence: TGTGCCAGCAGCACTGGACTAGCGGGGGGGCACTTAAATGAGCAGTTCTTC. This chain uses TRBV11-2 with TRBJ2-1; 15 nucleotides align to TRBD2. The CDR3 spans 17 residues. Germline-derived CDR1 and CDR2 are SGHAT and FQNNGV. Germline trimming cut 5 bases from V and 7 bases from J; bases unmatched to any gene: 9.

V is TRBV6-1 and J is TRBJ2-7; D is uncertain. V lost 5 bases and J lost 6, with 14 bases in between. Per germline, CDR1 MNHNS and CDR2 SASEGT. The CDR3 runs to 13 residues. The CDR3 reads CASSRTWDSEQYV. The CDR3 DNA is TGTGCCAGCAGTCGAACCTGGGATAGCGAGCAGTACGTC.

The chain couples TRBV5-4 to TRBJ1-2, with 7 bases identical to TRBD1. The CDR3 is made up of 13 amino acids. V was pared by 3 bases and J by 4 bases, with 3 bases of the junction left unmatched. From germline, CDR1 is SGHNT and CDR2 YYREEE (reference sequence). The CDR3 is CASSSTGSYGYTF. The CDR3 DNA follows: TGTGCCAGCAGCTCGACAGGGAGCTATGGCTACACCTTC.

The chain recombines TRBV11-2 with TRBJ2-3; D is undetermined. The CDR3 runs to 14 residues. Deletions cut 1 base from V and 0 bases from J, with 5 bases between. CDR1 is SGHAT, CDR2 FQNNGV, per germline. The CDR3 region has the DNA TGTGCCAGCAGCTTAGCCCCTAGCACAGATACGCAGTATTTT. Its protein product is CASSLAPSTDTQYF. Using reference TRBV11-2 and TRBJ2-3 for the parts outside the CDR3, the full variable domain is EAGVAQSPRYKIIEKRQSVAFWCNPISGHATLYWYQQILGQGPKLLIQFQNNGVVDDSQLPKDRFSAERLKGVDSTLKIQPAKLEDSAVYLCASSLAPSTDTQYFGPGTRLTVL.

The chain couples TRBV2 to TRBJ1-1, with TRBD1 matching 7 bases. This CDR3 has 14 residues. CDR1 is SNHLY and CDR2 is FYNNEI in the germline V gene. The V gene end was trimmed by 0 bases and the J gene end by 6 bases; junction bases not matched to a gene: 4. Here the CDR3 DNA reads TGTGCCAGCAGTGAAGCGCTTCAGGGGGCTGAAGCTTTCTTT. Protein product: CASSEALQGAEAFF. Drawing the rest from reference TRBV2 and TRBJ1-1, the complete variable domain is EPEVTQTPSHQVTQMGQEVILRCVPISNHLYFYWYRQILGQKVEFLVSFYNNEISEKSEIFDDQFSVERPDGSNFTLKIRSTKLEDSAMYFCASSEALQGAEAFFGQGTRLTVV.

The V gene is TRBV5-1, the J gene TRBJ2-7; 8 nucleotides agree with TRBD2. The V gene end was trimmed by 5 bases and the J gene end by 3 bases; junction bases not matched to a gene: 4. There are 13 residues in the CDR3. From germline, CDR1 is SGHRS and CDR2 YFSETQ. The CDR3 is CASSPGGNYEQYF. DNA for the CDR3: TGCGCCAGCAGTCCGGGGGGGAACTACGAGCAGTACTTC.